This is a list of T cell receptor beta chains from one sample in a study of T cell repertoires in cytomegalovirus infection. Their antigen targets remain unknown. In TCRdb, the reads were re-called with MiXCR into one record per CDR3 protein. The sample lists 650,000 to 900,000 distinct CDR3 sequences, 30% to 35% occurring once. The sequences come from cultured CD8+ T cells from PBMCs, collected from culture after CMV antigen stimulation. The receptors here all came from a human donor in good health (CMV status not recorded). Some clones in this sample may be carry-over from other donors' samples. Each CDR3 is given with its conserved first and last residue. The D gene is left open where the match is weak.

V,length,D,J,CDR3
TRBV27,14,TRBD1,TRBJ1-1,CASSLQGVWTEAFF
TRBV7-9,15,-,TRBJ1-2,CASRTIVSGQYGYTF
TRBV7-9,15,-,TRBJ1-2,CASSLRDTFNYGYTF
TRBV25-1,14,TRBD1,TRBJ2-5,CASSDRTGMETQYF
TRBV7-9,16,TRBD2,TRBJ2-1,CASSLLAGGPLDEQFF
TRBV28,15,-,TRBJ2-3,CASSGGGAEVDTQYF
TRBV5-6,15,-,TRBJ2-7,CASSPQGGQSYEQYF
TRBV5-6,13,-,TRBJ2-7,CASSFSYSYEQYF
TRBV6-1,13,-,TRBJ1-1,CASTFLQNTEAFF
TRBV6-6,15,TRBD2,TRBJ2-1,CASSPLAGGGNEQFF
TRBV4-1,14,-,TRBJ2-1,CASSHQGLGFEQFF
TRBV11-2,11,-,TRBJ1-2,CASLGALGYTF
TRBV5-5,14,-,TRBJ1-5,CASSLGGISQPQHF
TRBV7-9,14,TRBD1,TRBJ1-6,CASSPVGRGLPLHF
TRBV7-2,11,-,TRBJ2-4,CASSQGGVWYF
TRBV12-3/TRBV12-4,16,-,TRBJ1-1,CASSLRLGSMNTEAFF
TRBV28,15,TRBD1,TRBJ1-2,CASSLGWGQPSGYTF
TRBV5-6,19,-,TRBJ1-2,CASSFVHRDSKSYNYGYTF
TRBV7-9,17,TRBD1,TRBJ2-5,CASSLVGTGVSRETQYF
TRBV10-2,15,-,TRBJ2-2,CASSERGGSTGELFF
TRBV11-1,11,-,TRBJ2-1,CATLGGHEQFF
TRBV11-1,16,TRBD1,TRBJ2-1,CASSSRWDRGYNEQFF
TRBV7-2,15,-,TRBJ1-2,CASSLGGGGGRGYTF
TRBV7-8,16,TRBD2,TRBJ2-5,CASSLTSGGDQETQYF
TRBV12-3/TRBV12-4,14,-,TRBJ2-7,CASCLNPEAREQYF
TRBV7-9,15,TRBD1,TRBJ1-2,CASSPDRQGDYGYTF
TRBV24-1,15,-,TRBJ2-4,CATSVQSGDKNIQYF
TRBV27,15,TRBD1,TRBJ2-1,CASSLTGTGIHEQFF
TRBV7-6,16,-,TRBJ2-2,CASSLEASGNTGELFF
TRBV6-6,16,-,TRBJ2-2,CASSYYFRGGTGELFF
TRBV6-2/TRBV6-3,12,-,TRBJ2-3,CASSILRDTQYF
TRBV11-1,15,-,TRBJ2-5,CASSPGLQLKETQYF
TRBV12-5,14,-,TRBJ2-2,CASGLEKGTGELFF
TRBV6-2/TRBV6-3,14,-,TRBJ2-2,CASSLYGNTGELFF
TRBV9,15,-,TRBJ1-2,CASSAPRGNHYGYTF
TRBV7-6,14,TRBD1,TRBJ1-2,CASSLATGGGGYTF
TRBV19,17,-,TRBJ1-6,CASSMSFREYYNSPLHF
TRBV27,17,TRBD2,TRBJ2-1,CASSPSAGDSSYNEQFF
TRBV7-9,14,-,TRBJ2-1,CASSPPGQRNEQFF
TRBV2,15,TRBD1,TRBJ2-1,CASRPGRGLHNEQFF
TRBV7-6,13,-,TRBJ2-7,CASYPGSSYEQYF
TRBV29-1,14,-,TRBJ1-1,CSVVGDLWNTEAFF
TRBV28,16,TRBD1,TRBJ1-2,CASSINRDRGDYGYTF
TRBV3-1,14,-,TRBJ2-7,CASRAGIHSYEQYF
TRBV7-6,15,-,TRBJ1-6,CASSLTVVGNSPLHF
TRBV7-2,17,TRBD2,TRBJ2-3,CASSPVDLAGDTDTQYF
TRBV7-3,15,-,TRBJ1-4,CASSLSGATNEKLFF
TRBV13,12,-,TRBJ2-3,CASSLEVPTQYF
TRBV7-3,15,-,TRBJ2-3,CASSLTLRGADTQYF
TRBV5-6,16,TRBD1,TRBJ2-3,CASSLDGTGILDTQYF
TRBV11-3,19,TRBD2,TRBJ2-1,CASSSREGGVAGGYNEQFF
TRBV18,15,-,TRBJ1-4,CASSPEGGRGEKLFF
TRBV5-4,17,TRBD2,TRBJ2-5,CASSYPPSGTHQETQYF
TRBV7-3,17,TRBD1,TRBJ1-1,CASSLRGQGFVNTEAFF